These 9 T cell receptor beta chains were sequenced from one sample in a study of blood T cell repertoires in COVID-19. Assay used: immunoSEQ multiplex PCR; TCRdb lists only in-frame clones, some missing. The sample has 200,000 to 250,000 clones, approximately 84% seen once; the top ten hold around 4%. Sequenced sample: peripheral blood. The source of these receptors is a man in his fifties with acute or convalescent COVID-19.

The chain carries TRBV9 and TRBJ1-6; D might be TRBD1 (5 bases). Germline CDR1 is SGDLS and CDR2 is YYNGEE. V was cut by 3 bases and J by 7 bases, with 20 bases left in between. This CDR3 region has 17 residues. The CDR3 nucleotides read TGTGCCAGCAGCGCCGGAACAGCGGGGCATGAAAATTCACCCCTCCACTTT. Protein sequence: CASSAGTAGHENSPLHF.

The chain has TRBV6-5 and TRBJ1-1; D not resolved. Between the trimmed V and J ends, which lost 5 bases and 2 bases, there was a span of 6 bases. CDR1 is MNHEY and CDR2 is SVGAGI in the germline V gene. The CDR3 totals 12 residues. The CDR3 DNA reads TGTGCCAGCAGTCCGTCCAACACTGAAGCTTTCTTT. Translating gives CASSPSNTEAFF.

CDR3 region: CASSGQGADYGYTF. CDR3 bases: TGTGCCAGCAGTGGACAGGGGGCTGACTATGGCTACACCTTC. The chain employs TRBV2 and TRBJ1-2; 10 bases are a match to TRBD1. The CDR3 is 14 residues long. Per the germline V gene, CDR1 is SNHLY and CDR2 is FYNNEI. V was pared by 4 bases and J by 3 bases, with 2 bases of the junction left unmatched.

The chain links TRBV19 to TRBJ1-5; D possibly corresponds to TRBD1 (6 bases). The CDR3 loop spans 18 amino acids. From germline, CDR1 is LNHDA and CDR2 SQIVND (reference sequence). V was trimmed by 4 bases and J by 0 bases, leaving 19 bases between them. In nucleotides, the CDR3 is TGTGCCAGTAGTAAGGATGGGACAAGACCAACTAGCAATCAGCCCCAGCATTTT. Amino acid sequence: CASSKDGTRPTSNQPQHF. The full variable domain, rest sourced from reference TRBV19 and TRBJ1-5, is DGGITQSPKYLFRKEGQNVTLSCEQNLNHDAMYWYRQDPGQGLRLIYYSQIVNDFQKGDIAEGYSVSREKKESFPLTVTSAQKNPTAFYLCASSKDGTRPTSNQPQHFGDGTRLSIL.

The chain has TRBV14 and TRBJ2-1; 7 bases map to TRBD1. Germline V gene sequence: CDR1 SGHDN, CDR2 FVKESK. This CDR3 region has 19 residues. The V segment lost 1 base and the J segment 0 bases; nucleotides outside the gene matches: 12. CDR3 region: CASSQVRGTVESSYNEQFF. DNA of the CDR3: TGTGCCAGCAGCCAAGTGAGAGGGACAGTCGAGAGCTCCTACAATGAGCAGTTCTTC.

This clone was observed a single time. This rearrangement joins TRBV19 to TRBJ2-1, with 9 bases identical to TRBD1. Germline lookup yields CDR1 LNHDA and CDR2 SQIVND (reference sequence). The CDR3 length is 14 residues. V trimming: 4 bases; J trimming: 6 bases; junction bases outside the gene matches: 4. DNA for the CDR3: TGTGCCAGTAGTAGGACAGGGGTCGGCAATGAGCAGTTCTTC. It specifies CASSRTGVGNEQFF.

The gene calls are TRBV10-3 and TRBJ2-7; 10 bases agree with TRBD2. The V gene end was trimmed by 4 bases and the J gene end by 3 bases; junction bases not matched to a gene: 0. This CDR3 has 13 residues. Germline CDR1 reads ENHRY; CDR2 reads SYGVKD. CDR3 sequence (DNA): TGTGCCATCAGTGCTAGCGGGGGCTACGAGCAGTACTTC. It yields the protein CAISASGGYEQYF.

This chain connects TRBV19 to TRBJ2-2, with D possibly matching TRBD2 (5 bases). Germline V gene data show CDR1 as LNHDA and CDR2 as SQIVND (reference sequence). This CDR3 is 14 amino acids long. V gave up 7 bases and J gave up 1 base, with 10 bases separating them. This CDR3 reads CASTLSVNTGELFF. The CDR3 nucleotides read TGTGCCAGTACCCTTAGCGTGAACACCGGGGAGCTGTTTTTT.

The rearrangement uses TRBV7-8 and TRBJ1-1, with 9 bases aligning to TRBD1. J gave up 4 bases and V 4 bases, and 10 bases lay outside the gene matches. Germline V gene lookup returns CDR1 SGHVS and CDR2 FQNEAQ. This CDR3 has 16 residues. CDR3 residues: CASSSPPGTGFTEAFF. Here the CDR3 DNA reads TGTGCCAGCAGCTCGCCGCCCGGGACAGGGTTCACTGAAGCTTTCTTT.